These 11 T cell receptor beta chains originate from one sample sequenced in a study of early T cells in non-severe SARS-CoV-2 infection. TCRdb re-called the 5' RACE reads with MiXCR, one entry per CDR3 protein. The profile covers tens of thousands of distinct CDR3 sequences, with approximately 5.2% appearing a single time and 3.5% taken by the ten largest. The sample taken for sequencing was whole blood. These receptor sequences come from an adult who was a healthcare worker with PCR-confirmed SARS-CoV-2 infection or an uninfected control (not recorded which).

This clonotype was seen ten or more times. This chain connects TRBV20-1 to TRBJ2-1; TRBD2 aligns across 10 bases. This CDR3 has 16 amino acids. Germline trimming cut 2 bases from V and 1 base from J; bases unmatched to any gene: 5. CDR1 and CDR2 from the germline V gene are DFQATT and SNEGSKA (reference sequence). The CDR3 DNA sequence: TGCAGTGCTAGACTCAATAGCGGGAGGTCCTACAATGAGCAGTTCTTC. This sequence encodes CSARLNSGRSYNEQFF.

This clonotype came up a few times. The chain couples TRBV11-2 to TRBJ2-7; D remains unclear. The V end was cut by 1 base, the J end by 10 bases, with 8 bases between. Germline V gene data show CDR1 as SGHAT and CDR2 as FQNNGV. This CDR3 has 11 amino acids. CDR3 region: CASSLGGIQYF. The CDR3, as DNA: TGTGCCAGCAGCTTAGGTGGGATCCAGTACTTC.

The CDR3 DNA follows: TGTGCCAGCAGCCCTCAAGGCCGGGGTACCACTGAAGCTTTCTTT. It is translated as CASSPQGRGTTEAFF. The chain recombines TRBV11-2 with TRBJ1-1; D remains ambiguous. CDR1 is SGHAT, CDR2 FQNNGV, per germline. Trimming stripped 5 bases from V and 4 bases from J, with 17 bases between. The CDR3 runs 15 residues.

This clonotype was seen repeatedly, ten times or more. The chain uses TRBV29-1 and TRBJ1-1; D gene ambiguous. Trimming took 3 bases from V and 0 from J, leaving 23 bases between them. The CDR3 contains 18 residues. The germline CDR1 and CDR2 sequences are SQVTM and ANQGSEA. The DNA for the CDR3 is TGCAGCGTTGATGATCGAGGGTTTGTGAGCAAGGTGAACACTGAAGCTTTCTTT. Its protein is CSVDDRGFVSKVNTEAFF.

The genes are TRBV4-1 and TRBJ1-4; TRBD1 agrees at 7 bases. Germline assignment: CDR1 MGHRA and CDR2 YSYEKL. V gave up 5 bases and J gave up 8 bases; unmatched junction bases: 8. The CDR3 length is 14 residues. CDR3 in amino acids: CASSSGGVLEKLFF. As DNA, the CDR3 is TGCGCCAGCAGCTCAGGGGGAGTACTCGAAAAACTGTTTTTT.

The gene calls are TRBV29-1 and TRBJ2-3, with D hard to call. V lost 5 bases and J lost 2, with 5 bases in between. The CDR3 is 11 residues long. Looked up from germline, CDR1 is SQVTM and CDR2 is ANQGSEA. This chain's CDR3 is CSVTDTDTQYF. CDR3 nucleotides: TGCAGCGTTACAGACACAGATACGCAGTATTTT.

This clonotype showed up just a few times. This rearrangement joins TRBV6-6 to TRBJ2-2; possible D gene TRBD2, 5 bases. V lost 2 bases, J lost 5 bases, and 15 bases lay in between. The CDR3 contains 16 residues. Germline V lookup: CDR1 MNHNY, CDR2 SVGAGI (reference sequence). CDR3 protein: CASSYDYSWGTGELFF. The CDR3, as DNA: TGTGCCAGCAGTTACGACTACTCCTGGGGTACCGGGGAGCTGTTTTTT.

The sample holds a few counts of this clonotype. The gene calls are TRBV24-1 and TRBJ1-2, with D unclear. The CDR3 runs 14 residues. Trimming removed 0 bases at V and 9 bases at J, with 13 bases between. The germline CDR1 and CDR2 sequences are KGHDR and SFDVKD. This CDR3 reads CATSDLGPESSYTF. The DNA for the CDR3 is TGTGCCACCAGTGATTTGGGCCCGGAAAGTAGCTACACCTTC.

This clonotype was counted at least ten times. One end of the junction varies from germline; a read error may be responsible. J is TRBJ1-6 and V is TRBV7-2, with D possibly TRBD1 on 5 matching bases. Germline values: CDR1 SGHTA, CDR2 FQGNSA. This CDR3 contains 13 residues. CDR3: CAGSFQGQSPLHF. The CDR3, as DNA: TGTGCCGGCAGCTTCCAGGGCCAGTCACCCCTCCACTTT.

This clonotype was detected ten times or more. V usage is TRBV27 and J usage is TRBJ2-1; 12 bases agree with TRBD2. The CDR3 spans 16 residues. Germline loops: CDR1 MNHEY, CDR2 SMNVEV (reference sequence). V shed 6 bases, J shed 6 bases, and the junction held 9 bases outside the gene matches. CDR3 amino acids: CASRMETSGRSNEQFF. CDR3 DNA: TGTGCCAGCAGAATGGAGACTAGCGGGAGATCCAATGAGCAGTTCTTC.

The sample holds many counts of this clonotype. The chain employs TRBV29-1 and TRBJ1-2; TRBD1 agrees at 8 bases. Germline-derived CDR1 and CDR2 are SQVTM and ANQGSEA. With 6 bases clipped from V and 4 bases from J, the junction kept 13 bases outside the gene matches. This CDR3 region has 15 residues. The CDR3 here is CSVPPHQGASYGYTF. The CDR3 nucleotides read TGCAGCGTCCCACCCCATCAGGGGGCTTCCTATGGCTACACCTTC.